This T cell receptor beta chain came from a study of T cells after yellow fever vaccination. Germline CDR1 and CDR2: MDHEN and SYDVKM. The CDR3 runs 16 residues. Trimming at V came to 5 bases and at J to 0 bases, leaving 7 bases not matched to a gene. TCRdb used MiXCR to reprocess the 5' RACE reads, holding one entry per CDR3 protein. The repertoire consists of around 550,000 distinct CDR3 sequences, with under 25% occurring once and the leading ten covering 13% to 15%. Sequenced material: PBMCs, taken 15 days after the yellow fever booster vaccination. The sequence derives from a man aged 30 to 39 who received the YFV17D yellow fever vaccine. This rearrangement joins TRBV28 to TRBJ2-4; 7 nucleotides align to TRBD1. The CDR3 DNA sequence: TGTGCCAGCAGTCCTTGGGACAGACTAGCCAAAAACATTCAGTACTTC. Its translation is CASSPWDRLAKNIQYF.